This TCR beta chain comes out of a study of cytomegalovirus exposure and HLA in healthy donors. Study-level background: The same platform was used for the roughly 120 validation repertoires as for the roughly 660 first-cohort repertoires, as reported in a later analysis.

Germline V CDR1 and CDR2: MNHEY, SMNVEV (reference sequence). The CDR3 length is 15 residues. V shed 6 bases, J shed 6 bases, and the junction held 8 bases outside the gene matches. As to this clone: The antigen is not known.

Study results and caveats: In vitro checks showed that a few CMV-associated chains really do target CMV antigens. Subsequent analysis showed first-cohort TCR clusters tending to co-occur in more than 95 validation repertoires. The study flagged about 150 TCR beta chains as cytomegalovirus-associated.

Sequenced by immunoSEQ multiplex PCR; TCRdb stores in-frame clones only, minus some. The sample lists 250,000 to 350,000 clones, 87% occurring once. The gene calls are TRBV27 and TRBJ1-4; TRBD1 agrees at 9 bases. Sequencing was done on a sample of PBMCs. The TCR comes from a woman in her twenties or thirties in good health and CMV-seropositive. This CDR3 reads CASRNRDREDEKLFF. In nucleotides, the CDR3 is TGTGCCAGCAGGAACCGGGACAGGGAGGATGAAAAACTGTTTTTT. Full variable domain (rest looked up from reference TRBV27 and TRBJ1-4): EAQVTQNPRYLITVTGKKLTVTCSQNMNHEYMSWYRQDPGLGLRQIYYSMNVEVTDKGDVPEGYKVSRKEKRNFPLILESPSPNQTSLYFCASRNRDREDEKLFFGSGTQLSVL.